These T cell receptor beta chains were read from a single sample in a study of glioma-infiltrating T cells after dendritic cell vaccination. Only in-frame clones appear in the TCRdb table, and some are missing; sequencing was by immunoSEQ multiplex PCR. The data contain over 2,500 clones, over 75% of them seen just once; the ten biggest clones take up roughly 4.4%. The sample here was tumor tissue, taken before dendritic cell vaccination. The receptors come from a human donor with glioblastoma. Both conserved end residues are part of each CDR3. The D gene is left open where the match is weak. Clone size is not always given. Where it is, it says once, few, many or a class for expanded clones.

j_gene	d_gene	v_gene	abundance	CDR3nt	CDR3aa
TRBJ2-7	TRBD1	TRBV6-5	-	TGTGCCAGCGGAGTGGGGACAGGGATCTACGAGCAGTACTTC	CASGVGTGIYEQYF
TRBJ1-1	-	TRBV6-1	-	TGTGCCAGCAGTGAAGCGCGGTTTTCTTACACTGAAGCTTTCTTT	CASSEARFSYTEAFF
TRBJ1-1	-	TRBV6-5	-	TGTGCCAGCAGTTACAGGGACACGGCTTTCTTT	CASSYRDTAFF
TRBJ2-1	TRBD1	TRBV29-1	-	TGCAGCGTTACCCGGGACAGGGCCTACAATGAGCAGTTCTTC	CSVTRDRAYNEQFF
TRBJ2-5	TRBD1	TRBV5-1	-	TGCGCCAGCAGCTTGGGGGGTGGGACAGAAGAGACCCAGTACTTC	CASSLGGGTEETQYF
TRBJ2-7	-	TRBV7-2	-	TGTGCCAGCAGCTTAAGTATAGGTGCTAGCGAGCAGTACTTC	CASSLSIGASEQYF
TRBJ1-1	-	TRBV4-1	few	TGCGCCAGCAGCCAAAACAGGGCTGAAGCTTTCTTT	CASSQNRAEAFF
TRBJ2-2	-	TRBV9	few	TGTGCCAGCAGCGTAGGTGAGGGGGTAAGAACCGGGGAGCTGTTTTTT	CASSVGEGVRTGELFF
TRBJ1-5	-	TRBV5-1	-	TGTGCCAGCAGCTTGGGCCGGGGTTGGGACAATCAGCCCCAGCATTTT	CASSLGRGWDNQPQHF
TRBJ1-2	TRBD1	TRBV6-5	-	TGTGCCAGCAGTCCTGGACAGGGGGTTGGCTACACCTTC	CASSPGQGVGYTF
TRBJ2-1	-	TRBV4-2	-	TGTGCCAGCAGCCAAGACAGGCGGGGGCGACAGTTCTTC	CASSQDRRGRQFF
TRBJ1-2	TRBD1	TRBV15	-	TGTGCCACCAGCAGAGGACAGGGGTTGGGCTACACCTTC	CATSRGQGLGYTF
TRBJ2-1	TRBD2	TRBV2	-	TGTGCCAGCAGTTCCCCTTGGAGCGGGGCGTACAATGAGCAGTTCTTC	CASSSPWSGAYNEQFF
TRBJ1-5	-	TRBV25-1	-	TGTGCCAGCAGTGAAGGACAGATAAGCAATCAGCCCCAGCATTTT	CASSEGQISNQPQHF
TRBJ1-5	-	TRBV4-3	-	TGCGCCAGCAGCCAAGATCTGCGGGGAGGGAATCAGCCCCAGCATTTT	CASSQDLRGGNQPQHF
TRBJ1-5	-	TRBV30	once	TGTGCCTGGAGTGTACCGGGGGGCAATCAGCCCCAGCATTTT	CAWSVPGGNQPQHF
TRBJ2-7	-	TRBV7-9	-	TGTGCCAGCAGTTACAGTGTTTCCTACGAGCAGTACTTC	CASSYSVSYEQYF
TRBJ1-2	-	TRBV19	once	TGTGCCAGTAGTTGGAACCCGTTGGGGCGGATCTATGGCTACACCTTC	CASSWNPLGRIYGYTF
TRBJ1-6	TRBD1	TRBV10-1	-	TGCGCCAGCAGTGCGGGACAGAATAATTCACCCCTCCACTTT	CASSAGQNNSPLHF
TRBJ2-3	TRBD2	TRBV7-7	-	TGTGCTAGCAGCTTAGGACTAGCGGCCACAGATACGCAGTATTTT	CASSLGLAATDTQYF
TRBJ2-7	TRBD2	TRBV6-1	few	TGTGCCAGCAGTGAAGAACTAGCGGGGGGGTATTACGAGCAGTACTTC	CASSEELAGGYYEQYF
TRBJ2-7	TRBD2	TRBV30	-	TGTGCCCAGGGGCGGGGGGGCGACCCCGAGCAGTACTTC	CAQGRGGDPEQYF
TRBJ2-7	TRBD2	TRBV19	-	TGTGCCAGTAGCCCTAGCGGGGGTTCATACGAGCAGTACTTC	CASSPSGGSYEQYF
TRBJ1-5	-	TRBV4-2	-	TGTGCCAGCAGACTACGAGACGAGGAGCCCCAGCATTTT	CASRLRDEEPQHF
TRBJ2-2	-	TRBV7-9	once	TGTGCCAGCAGCTTAGAGGTGGGGCTGGCCGGGGAGCTGTTTTTT	CASSLEVGLAGELFF
TRBJ1-4	-	TRBV5-6	few	TGTGCCAGCTCCGGAGGGACTTCGGAAAAACTGTTTTTT	CASSGGTSEKLFF
TRBJ2-3	TRBD1	TRBV7-2	-	TGTGCCAGCAGCTTAGGACAGGGAACAGATACGCAGTATTTT	CASSLGQGTDTQYF
TRBJ2-3	TRBD2	TRBV19	-	TGTGCCAGTAGTGCCCTGGGGAGCGGGGGAACAGATACGCAGTATTTT	CASSALGSGGTDTQYF
TRBJ1-1	TRBD1	TRBV6-5	few	TGTGCCAGCAGACAGACAGGGATGGCTTTCTTT	CASRQTGMAFF
TRBJ2-3	-	TRBV6-5	-	TGTGCCAGCAGTTACTCCCCTCACCCTAGGGATACGCAGTATTTT	CASSYSPHPRDTQYF
TRBJ1-1	TRBD1	TRBV6-5	-	TGTGCCAGCAGTTGGGGACAGTCGAACACTGAAGCTTTCTTT	CASSWGQSNTEAFF
TRBJ1-3	-	TRBV19	-	TGTGCCAGTAGTGCGACAGGAAACTCTGGAAACACCATATATTTT	CASSATGNSGNTIYF
TRBJ2-1	-	TRBV6-5	-	TGTGCCAGCAGCGCGGGGGCCCTCGATGAGCAGTTCTTC	CASSAGALDEQFF
TRBJ1-2	-	TRBV7-3	-	TGTGCCAGCAGCTTAGGACCGACCGGAGGGCGGGATGGCTACACCTTC	CASSLGPTGGRDGYTF
TRBJ2-3	TRBD1	TRBV30	-	TGTGCCTGGAGTGTACTCCAGGACAGGCACACAGATACGCAGTATTTT	CAWSVLQDRHTDTQYF
TRBJ2-1	-	TRBV7-6	-	TGTGCCAGCAGCTTCTCAGGGTCCTCCTTTAATGAGCAGTTCTTC	CASSFSGSSFNEQFF
TRBJ1-1	-	TRBV9	-	TGTGCCAGCAGCGTATTACAAAGCACTGAAGCTTTCTTT	CASSVLQSTEAFF
TRBJ1-2	-	TRBV11-2	-	TGTGCCAGCAGCTTGGATGAGGCCGCAATTAACTATGGCTACACCTTC	CASSLDEAAINYGYTF
TRBJ2-7	TRBD2	TRBV5-4	-	TGTGCCAGCAGCTGGCGCAGCGGGGGGGCCAACGAGCAGTACTTC	CASSWRSGGANEQYF
TRBJ2-1	TRBD2	TRBV5-4	-	TGTGCCAGCAGCTTGAAAGCGGGGGGGGCCTACAATGAGCAGTTCTTC	CASSLKAGGAYNEQFF
TRBJ1-5	-	TRBV2	-	TGTGCCAGCAGTGAGATGGGAGGCGGCAATCAGCCCCAGCATTTT	CASSEMGGGNQPQHF
TRBJ2-7	-	TRBV5-1	-	TGCGCCAGCAGAGTCTATAACTCCTACGAGCAGTACTTC	CASRVYNSYEQYF
TRBJ1-1	TRBD1	TRBV7-6	-	TGTGCCAGCAGCTTACAGGGACAGGGGGCGACTGAAGCTTTCTTT	CASSLQGQGATEAFF
TRBJ1-2	-	TRBV19	-	TGTGCCAGTAGTATTGGAGGGTTCCAAAACTATGGCTACACCTTC	CASSIGGFQNYGYTF
TRBJ2-3	TRBD1	TRBV9	-	TGTGCCAGCAGCATGACCTCGACAGGGGGCGCGGATACGCAGTATTTT	CASSMTSTGGADTQYF
TRBJ2-2	TRBD1	TRBV4-3	-	TGCGCCAGCAGCCGACAGGGGGCGCCCCCGAACACCGGGGAGCTGTTTTTT	CASSRQGAPPNTGELFF
TRBJ1-5	TRBD1	TRBV30	-	TGTGCCTGGAGTGCTAACAGGGGAATAGATATTCAGCCCCAGCATTTT	CAWSANRGIDIQPQHF
TRBJ2-7	-	TRBV10-1	-	TGCGCCAGCAGTGAGACTTTAAGCTCCTACGAGCAGTACTTC	CASSETLSSYEQYF
TRBJ2-5	TRBD2	TRBV9	-	TGTGCCAGCAGCGTAGGCGGACTAGCGGGGGGGCCTGGCGTGGAGACCCAGTACTTC	CASSVGGLAGGPGVETQYF
TRBJ2-7	-	TRBV19	-	TGTGCCAGTAGTATAGAACCCCAACAGGGCCGTAGCTCCTACGAGCAGTACTTC	CASSIEPQQGRSSYEQYF
TRBJ2-2	-	TRBV15	-	TGTGCCACCAGCAGAGATAGGGGGAGCACCGGGGAGCTGTTTTTT	CATSRDRGSTGELFF
TRBJ2-3	TRBD2	TRBV30	-	TGTGCCTGTCCCCGACTAGCGGGGGGTACAGATACGCAGTATTTT	CACPRLAGGTDTQYF
TRBJ2-7	-	TRBV30	-	TGTGCCTGGGGAAGTGGAGGGTACGAGCAGTACTTC	CAWGSGGYEQYF